Given below is one TCR beta chain in context. The antigen is unknown. The data were obtained in a study of identifying expanded T cells in peripheral blood. Points from the study as a whole: Across healthy donors, higher total template counts meant significantly greater two-week count variance. Over approximately two and four weeks, about 15 and 19 clones changed, versus more than 1 between replicates.

Healthy donors had no documented immune events, such as infections, while sampled. The CDR3 has 12 residues. Germline V gene lookup returns CDR1 SGHDT and CDR2 YYEEEE. Trimming took 2 bases from V and 1 from J, leaving 3 bases between them. The assay was immunoSEQ multiplex PCR, and TCRdb's table has in-frame clones only and misses some. Here the sample spans tens of thousands of clones, around 87% being singletons. The TCR was taken from a person between 18 and 75 years old in good health. What was sequenced was blood. This chain links TRBV5-6 with TRBJ1-1; D is unresolved. The CDR3 sequence is CASSFRNTEAFF. The CDR3 DNA is TGTGCCAGCAGCTTCAGGAACACTGAAGCTTTCTTT.